The TCR beta chain described here comes from a study of somatic mutations in cytotoxic T cells in rheumatoid arthritis. Study outcomes and limitations: Increasing age coincided with elevated CD8+ clonality among rheumatoid arthritis patients, though not among healthy controls.

The J segment lost 0 bases and the V segment lost 1 base, leaving 2 bases of the junction unmatched. The CDR3 extends over 15 amino acids. Germline CDR1 is SGDLS and CDR2 is YYNGEE. Generated by immunoSEQ multiplex PCR, the TCRdb table keeps only in-frame clones and is missing some. This sample yields more than 10,000 clones, of which roughly 74% are seen a single time; about two fifths belongs to the top ten. As to this clone: Its specificity is unknown.

Sequencing was done on a sample of CD8+ T cells sorted from blood. The sequence came from a man between 60 and 75 years old in good health. The V and J genes are TRBV9 and TRBJ2-3; 7 nucleotides line up with TRBD2. The CDR3 region is CASSVRGDSTDTQYF. In nucleotides, the CDR3 is TGTGCCAGCAGCGTACGGGGGGATAGCACAGATACGCAGTATTTT. The whole variable domain, remainder taken from reference TRBV9 and TRBJ2-3, is DSGVTQTPKHLITATGQRVTLRCSPRSGDLSVYWYQQSLDQGLQFLIQYYNGEERAKGNILERFSAQQFPDLHSELNLSSLELGDSALYFCASSVRGDSTDTQYFGPGTRLTVL.